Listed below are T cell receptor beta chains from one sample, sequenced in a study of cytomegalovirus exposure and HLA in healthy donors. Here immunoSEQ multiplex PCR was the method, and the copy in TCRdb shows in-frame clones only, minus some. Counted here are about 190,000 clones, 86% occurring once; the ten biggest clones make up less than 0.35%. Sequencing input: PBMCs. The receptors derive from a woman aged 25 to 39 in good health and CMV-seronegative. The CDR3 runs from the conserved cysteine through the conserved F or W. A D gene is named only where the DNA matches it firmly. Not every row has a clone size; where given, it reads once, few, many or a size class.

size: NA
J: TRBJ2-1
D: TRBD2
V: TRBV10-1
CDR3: CASSVLAGGCEQFF
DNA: TGCGCCAGCAGTGTCCTAGCGGGAGGTTGCGAGCAGTTCTTC

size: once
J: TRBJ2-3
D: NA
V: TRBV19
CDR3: CASSQAGPDTQYF
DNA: TGTGCCAGTAGTCAGGCGGGGCCAGATACGCAGTATTTT

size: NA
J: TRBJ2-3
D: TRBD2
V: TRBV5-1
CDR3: CASSLAAGGPGTQYF
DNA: TGCGCCAGCAGCTTGGCTGCGGGGGGGCCGGGGACGCAGTATTTT

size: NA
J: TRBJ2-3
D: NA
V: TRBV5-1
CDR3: CASSPGLIRTDTQYF
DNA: TGCGCCAGCAGCCCCGGACTGATCCGCACAGATACGCAGTATTTT

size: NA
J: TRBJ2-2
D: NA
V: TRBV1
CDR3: CTSSHSAGSTGELFF
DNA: TGCACCAGCAGCCACTCAGCGGGGTCCACCGGGGAGCTGTTTTTT

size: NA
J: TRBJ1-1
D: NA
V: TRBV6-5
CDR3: CASSYSYGNTEAFF
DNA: TGTGCCAGCAGTTACTCGTACGGGAACACTGAAGCTTTCTTT

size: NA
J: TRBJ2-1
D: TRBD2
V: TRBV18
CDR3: CASSPPGAGGLNEQFF
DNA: TGTGCCAGCTCACCCCCTGGAGCGGGGGGGCTCAATGAGCAGTTCTTC

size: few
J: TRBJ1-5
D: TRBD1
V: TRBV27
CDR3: CASSGTGSYQPQHF
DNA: TGTGCCAGCAGTGGGACAGGGAGTTATCAGCCCCAGCATTTT

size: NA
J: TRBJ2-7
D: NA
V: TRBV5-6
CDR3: CASSLLDSSYEQYF
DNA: TGTGCCAGCAGCCTCTTGGACAGCTCCTACGAGCAGTACTTC

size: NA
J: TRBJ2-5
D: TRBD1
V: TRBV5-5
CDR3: CASSLVVTGGETQYF
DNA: TGTGCCAGCAGCTTGGTAGTGACAGGGGGAGAGACCCAGTACTTC

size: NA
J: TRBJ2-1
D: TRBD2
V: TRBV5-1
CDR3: CASSSGTSGITEQFF
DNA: TGCGCCAGCAGCTCCGGGACTAGCGGGATCACTGAGCAGTTCTTC

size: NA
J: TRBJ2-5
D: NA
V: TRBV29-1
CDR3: CSISQGSQRTFWDQETQYF
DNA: TGCAGCATTTCGCAGGGGAGCCAGCGGACGTTCTGGGACCAAGAGACCCAGTACTTC

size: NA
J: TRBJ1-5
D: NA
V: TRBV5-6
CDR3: CASSLGPGNNQPQHF
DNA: TGTGCCAGCAGCTTGGGTCCAGGAAACAATCAGCCCCAGCATTTT

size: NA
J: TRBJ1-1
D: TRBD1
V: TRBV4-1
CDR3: CASRQTGTGTEAFF
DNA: TGCGCCAGCAGGCAAACCGGGACAGGGACTGAAGCTTTCTTT

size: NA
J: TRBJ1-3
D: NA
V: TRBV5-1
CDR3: CASSWGAGNTIYF
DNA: TGCGCCAGCAGCTGGGGGGCTGGAAACACCATATATTTT

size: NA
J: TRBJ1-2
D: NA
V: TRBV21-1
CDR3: CASSKRGRVFNYGYTF
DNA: TGTGCCAGCAGCAAAAGGGGTCGGGTATTTAACTATGGCTACACCTTC

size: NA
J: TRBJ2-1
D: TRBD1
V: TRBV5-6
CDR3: CASSFLGTVSSYNEQFF
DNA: TGTGCCAGCAGCTTCCTGGGGACAGTAAGCTCCTACAATGAGCAGTTCTTC

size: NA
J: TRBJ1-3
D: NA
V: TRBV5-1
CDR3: CASSLAPGTGNTIYF
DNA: TGCGCCAGCAGCTTGGCCCCGGGTACTGGAAACACCATATATTTT

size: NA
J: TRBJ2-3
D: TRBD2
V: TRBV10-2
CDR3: CASSESLAGTDTQYF
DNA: TGCGCCAGCAGTGAGTCCCTAGCGGGCACAGATACGCAGTATTTT

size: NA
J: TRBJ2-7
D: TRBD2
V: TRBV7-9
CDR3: CASSSGNLAGQYF
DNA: TGTGCCAGCAGCTCCGGTAATTTAGCGGGGCAGTACTTC

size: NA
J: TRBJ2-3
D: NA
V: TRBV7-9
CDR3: CASSPPGVSTDTQYF
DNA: TGTGCCAGCAGCCCACCCGGGGTCAGCACAGATACGCAGTATTTT

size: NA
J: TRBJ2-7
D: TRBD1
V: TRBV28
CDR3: CASRLGTEEPYEQYF
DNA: TGTGCCAGCAGGTTAGGGACAGAGGAACCCTACGAGCAGTACTTC

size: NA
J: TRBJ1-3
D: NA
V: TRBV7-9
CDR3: CASAGGTGNTIYF
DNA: TGTGCCAGCGCGGGGGGGACTGGAAACACCATATATTTT

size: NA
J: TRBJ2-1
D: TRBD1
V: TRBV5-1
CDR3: CASSLRTGGLVGDNEQFF
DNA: TGCGCCAGCAGCTTACGGACAGGGGGCTTGGTGGGGGACAATGAGCAGTTCTTC

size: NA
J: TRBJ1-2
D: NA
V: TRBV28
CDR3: CASSPGGAINYGYTF
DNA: TGTGCCAGCAGTCCGGGGGGGGCAATTAACTATGGCTACACCTTC

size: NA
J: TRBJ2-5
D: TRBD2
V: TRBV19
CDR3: CASSQTVTSAAGETQYF
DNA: TGTGCCAGTAGTCAGACGGTGACTAGCGCCGCGGGAGAGACCCAGTACTTC

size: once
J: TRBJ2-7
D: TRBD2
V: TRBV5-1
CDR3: CASSYGLAGESEQYF
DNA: TGCGCCAGCAGCTATGGACTAGCGGGAGAATCCGAGCAGTACTTC

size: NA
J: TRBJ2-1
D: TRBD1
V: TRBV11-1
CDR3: CASSFWTGHTTNEQFF
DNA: TGTGCCAGCAGCTTTTGGACAGGACACACAACCAATGAGCAGTTCTTC

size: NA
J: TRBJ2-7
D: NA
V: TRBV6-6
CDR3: CASRRSSGEVPYEQYF
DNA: TGTGCCAGCAGACGATCATCGGGGGAGGTCCCCTACGAGCAGTACTTC

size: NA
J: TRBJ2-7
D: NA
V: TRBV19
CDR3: CASSAGSSYEQYF
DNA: TGTGCCAGTAGTGCCGGGAGCTCCTACGAGCAGTACTTC

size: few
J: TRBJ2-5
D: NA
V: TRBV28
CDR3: CASSGLTQYQETQYF
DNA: TGTGCCAGTAGTGGACTGACACAGTACCAAGAGACCCAGTACTTC

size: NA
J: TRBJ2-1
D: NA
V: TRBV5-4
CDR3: CASSFRLENEQFF
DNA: TGTGCCAGCAGCTTTAGACTGGAAAATGAGCAGTTCTTC

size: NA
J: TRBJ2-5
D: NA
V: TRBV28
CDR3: CASQDSDSLNWETQYF
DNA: TGTGCCAGCCAGGATTCGGACAGCCTTAACTGGGAGACCCAGTACTTC

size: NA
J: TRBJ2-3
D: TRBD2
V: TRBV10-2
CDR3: CASYLAGRTDTQYF
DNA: TGCGCCAGCTATCTAGCGGGGAGAACAGATACGCAGTATTTT

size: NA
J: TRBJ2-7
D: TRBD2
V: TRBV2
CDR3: CASSAKSGSYEQYF
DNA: TGTGCCAGCAGCGCAAAAAGCGGGAGCTACGAGCAGTACTTC

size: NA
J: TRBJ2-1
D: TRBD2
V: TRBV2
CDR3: CASLGGRQQFF
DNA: TGTGCCAGCCTGGGCGGGAGACAGCAGTTCTTC

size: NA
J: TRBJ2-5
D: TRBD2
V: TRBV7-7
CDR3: CASSGAGQETQYF
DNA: TGTGCTAGCAGCGGAGCGGGGCAAGAGACCCAGTACTTC

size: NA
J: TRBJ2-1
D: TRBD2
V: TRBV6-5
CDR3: CASRGASGGYNEQFF
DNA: TGTGCCAGCAGAGGGGCTAGCGGGGGGTACAATGAGCAGTTCTTC

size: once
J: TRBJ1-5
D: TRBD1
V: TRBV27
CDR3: CASSFSQGANQPQHF
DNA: TGTGCCAGCAGTTTCTCACAGGGGGCGAATCAGCCCCAGCATTTT

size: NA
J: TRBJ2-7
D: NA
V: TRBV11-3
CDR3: CASSLGAGPYEQYF
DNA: TGTGCCAGCAGCTTAGGGGCGGGACCCTACGAGCAGTACTTC

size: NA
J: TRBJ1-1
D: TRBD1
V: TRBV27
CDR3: CASSQWDRNTEAFF
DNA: TGTGCCAGCAGTCAGTGGGACAGGAACACTGAAGCTTTCTTT

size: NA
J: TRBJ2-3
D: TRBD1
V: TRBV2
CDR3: CVSSGQGGTDTQYF
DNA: TGTGTCAGCAGTGGACAGGGGGGGACAGATACGCAGTATTTT

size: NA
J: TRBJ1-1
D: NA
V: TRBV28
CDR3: CASRKSLETEAFF
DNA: TGTGCCAGCAGGAAAAGTTTAGAAACTGAAGCTTTCTTT

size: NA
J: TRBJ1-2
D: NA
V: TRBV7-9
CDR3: CASSLAPGANYGYTF
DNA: TGTGCCAGCAGCCTAGCGCCGGGGGCTAACTATGGCTACACCTTC

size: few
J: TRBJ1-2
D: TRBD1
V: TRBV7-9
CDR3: CASSLSSAGGSSYGYTF
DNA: TGTGCCAGCAGCTTATCCTCCGCAGGGGGATCCTCATATGGCTACACCTTC

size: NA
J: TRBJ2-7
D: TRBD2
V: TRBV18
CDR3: CASSPSGGNSYEQYF
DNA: TGTGCCAGCTCACCTAGCGGGGGTAATTCCTACGAGCAGTACTTC

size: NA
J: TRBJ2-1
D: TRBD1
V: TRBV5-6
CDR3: CASSSRGTGVDNEQFF
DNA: TGTGCCAGCAGCTCGCGCGGGACAGGGGTGGACAATGAGCAGTTCTTC

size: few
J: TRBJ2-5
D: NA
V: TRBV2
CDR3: CASSPQETQYF
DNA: TGTGCCAGCAGTCCTCAAGAGACCCAGTACTTC

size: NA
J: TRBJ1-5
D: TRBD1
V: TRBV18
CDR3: CASSLGTGGNQPQHF
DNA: TGTGCCAGCTCACTCGGGACAGGGGGCAATCAGCCCCAGCATTTT

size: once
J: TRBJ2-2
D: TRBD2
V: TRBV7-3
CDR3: CASSLVGGAVSEVFF
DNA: TGTGCCAGCAGCTTAGTCGGGGGGGCAGTCTCGGAGGTGTTTTTT

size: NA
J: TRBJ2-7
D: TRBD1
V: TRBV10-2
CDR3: CASSLGQGREQYF
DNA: TGCGCCAGCAGTCTCGGACAGGGGCGCGAGCAGTACTTC

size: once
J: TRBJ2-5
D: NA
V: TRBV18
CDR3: CASSPGHQETQYF
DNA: TGTGCCAGCTCACCGGGACATCAAGAGACCCAGTACTTC

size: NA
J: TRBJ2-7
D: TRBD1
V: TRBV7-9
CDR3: CASSFGTVAEQYF
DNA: TGTGCCAGCAGCTTCGGGACAGTTGCCGAGCAGTACTTC

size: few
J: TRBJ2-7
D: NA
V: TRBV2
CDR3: CASNEKSAYEQYF
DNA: TGTGCCAGCAATGAAAAGTCGGCCTACGAGCAGTACTTC

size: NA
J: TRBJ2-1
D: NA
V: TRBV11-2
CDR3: CASSLPSHNEQFF
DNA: TGTGCCAGCAGTCTCCCTTCCCACAATGAGCAGTTCTTC

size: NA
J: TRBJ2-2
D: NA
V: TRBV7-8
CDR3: CASSRGTNTGELFF
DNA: TGTGCCAGCAGCCGGGGGACGAACACCGGGGAGCTGTTTTTT

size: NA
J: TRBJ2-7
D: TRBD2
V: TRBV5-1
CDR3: CASSLTGTSGSYEQYF
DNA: TGCGCCAGCAGCTTGACCGGGACTAGCGGTTCCTACGAGCAGTACTTC

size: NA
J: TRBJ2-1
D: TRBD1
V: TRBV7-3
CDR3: CASSFTGGSYNEQFF
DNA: TGTGCCAGCAGCTTTACAGGGGGCTCCTACAATGAGCAGTTCTTC

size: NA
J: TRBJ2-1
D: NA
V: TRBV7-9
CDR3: CASSLGPVYEQFF
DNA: TGTGCCAGCAGCTTAGGTCCAGTTTATGAGCAGTTCTTC